These 17 T cell receptor beta chains were all obtained from the same sample, sequenced in a study of immune evolution from preneoplasia to lung adenocarcinoma. TCRdb's copy holds only in-frame clones and misses some; the assay was immunoSEQ multiplex PCR. The table records 10,000 or so clones, around three quarters of them present only once. Sequencing was carried out using FFPE normal lung tissue adjacent to the tumor. The source of these receptors is a person in their sixties or seventies with lung adenocarcinoma. Some clones in this sample may be carry-over from other donors' samples.

The J gene is TRBJ2-2, the V gene TRBV7-6; maybe TRBD1 (5 bases). CDR1 SGHVS and CDR2 FNYEAQ come from the germline V gene. With 1 base removed from V and 1 base from J, the gap between germline ends came to 16 bases. The length of the CDR3 is 18 residues. This CDR3 reads CASSLEGKTGVNTGELFF. In DNA, the CDR3 is TGTGCCAGCAGCTTAGAGGGTAAAACAGGCGTGAACACCGGGGAGCTGTTTTTT.

This clone turned up a few times. The chain employs TRBV6-4 and TRBJ2-6; unclear D gene. The ends were cut back, 4 bases at V and 0 bases at J, with 4 bases in the middle. CDR1 MRHNA and CDR2 SNTAGT come from the germline V gene. CDR3 length equals 14 residues. The CDR3 protein is CASSGSSGANVLTF. The CDR3 nucleotides are TGTGCCAGCAGTGGGAGCTCTGGGGCCAACGTCCTGACTTTC.

V is TRBV11-3 and J is TRBJ2-7, with D perhaps matching TRBD2 (5 bases). The germline CDR1 and CDR2 sequences are SGHNT and YENEEA. With 3 bases removed from V and 0 bases from J, the gap between germline ends came to 6 bases. This CDR3 is built from 13 residues. The CDR3 DNA follows: TGTGCCAGCAGCTTCGGGGACTCCTACGAGCAGTACTTC. Amino acids: CASSFGDSYEQYF.

The V gene is TRBV27, the J gene TRBJ2-7; TRBD2 is a possible D gene (5 bases). There are 15 residues in the CDR3. The germline V and J ends were trimmed by 6 bases and 3 bases, with 18 bases remaining between them. CDR1 is MNHEY, CDR2 SMNVEV, per germline (reference sequence). CDR3 nucleotide sequence: TGTGCCAGCAGACCCGGACTGGGGAAAGGCTACGAGCAGTACTTC. This sequence encodes CASRPGLGKGYEQYF.

The chain is built from TRBV27 and TRBJ1-1; 9 bases line up with TRBD1. V gave up 7 bases and J gave up 6 bases; unmatched junction bases: 12. This CDR3 region has 15 residues. The germline gives CDR1 MNHEY, CDR2 SMNVEV (reference sequence). The CDR3 loop is CASIQTGGPRAEAFF. Here the CDR3 DNA reads TGTGCCAGCATTCAAACAGGGGGCCCTAGGGCTGAAGCTTTCTTT.

The chain joins TRBV5-1 to TRBJ2-3; TRBD2 is a possible D gene (6 bases). Germline V gene sequence: CDR1 SGHRS, CDR2 YFSETQ. Trimming removed 3 bases from V and 2 bases from J, with 22 bases in between. The CDR3 has 18 amino acids. CDR3 sequence (DNA): TGCGCCAGCAGCTATAGTGGGGGGAAACTGAAACTCACAGATACGCAGTATTTT. This sequence encodes CASSYSGGKLKLTDTQYF.

The rearrangement uses TRBV6-5 and TRBJ2-7, with D tentatively TRBD1 (5 bases). This CDR3 comprises 15 residues. Trimming stripped 0 bases from V and 0 bases from J, with 9 bases between. In germline, CDR1 is MNHEY, CDR2 SVGAGI. The DNA for the CDR3 is TGTGCCAGCAGTTACTCGAGACAGACCTCCTACGAGCAGTACTTC. It translates to CASSYSRQTSYEQYF.

The rearrangement joins TRBV7-2 to TRBJ2-3; no reliable D call. Trimming shortened V by 6 bases and J by 2 bases, and 12 bases separated the two germline ends. This CDR3 has 14 amino acids. CDR1 SGHTA and CDR2 FQGNSA come from the germline V gene. In DNA, the CDR3 is TGTGCCAGCAGAATAGGCAGGTCCACAGATACGCAGTATTTT. Translated, it gives CASRIGRSTDTQYF.

The chain is built from TRBV14 and TRBJ2-7; the match to TRBD1 covers 7 bases. Germline V CDR1 and CDR2: SGHDN, FVKESK. This CDR3 has 14 residues. V gave up 4 bases and J gave up 1 base; unmatched junction bases: 4. The CDR3 region has the DNA TGTGCCAGCAGCCGCATGACAGGGTCCTACGAGCAGTACTTC. Amino acids: CASSRMTGSYEQYF.

By frequency in the sample, this clone is medium-sized. V is TRBV10-3 and J is TRBJ1-5; the D gene is possibly TRBD1 (5 bases). The CDR3 runs 15 residues. The V end was cut by 3 bases, the J end by 2 bases, with 11 bases between. The germline gives CDR1 ENHRY, CDR2 SYGVKD. CDR3 amino acids: CAISDSDSGNQPQHF. As DNA, the CDR3 is TGTGCCATCAGTGACTCCGACAGTGGCAATCAGCCCCAGCATTTT.

The rearrangement links TRBV7-3 to TRBJ2-5; D could derive from TRBD1 or TRBD2 (5 bases each). Germline V gene sequence: CDR1 SGHTA, CDR2 FQGTGA. V shed 5 bases and J shed 2 bases, with 15 bases lying between them. This CDR3 comprises 15 residues. The CDR3 nucleotides read TGTGCCAGCAGCGCCGGGGCCACCTTACAAGAGACCCAGTACTTC. Translation: CASSAGATLQETQYF.

The chain employs TRBV6-5 and TRBJ2-1; D gene unclear. Germline V gene lookup returns CDR1 MNHEY and CDR2 SVGAGI. The V gene lost 6 bases and the J gene lost 3 bases, with 12 bases spanning the gap. The CDR3 is made up of 14 amino acids. The CDR3 loop is CASRHPGRYNEQFF. Written as DNA, the CDR3 is TGTGCCAGCAGACACCCGGGCCGCTACAATGAGCAGTTCTTC.

This chain links TRBV2 with TRBJ1-5; maybe TRBD1 (5 bases). This CDR3 region has 13 residues. Trimming took off 7 bases at V and 5 bases at J, with 12 bases between the two ends. Germline values: CDR1 SNHLY, CDR2 FYNNEI. The CDR3 reads CASMSRADQPQHF. The CDR3 DNA reads TGTGCCAGCATGTCCAGGGCTGATCAGCCCCAGCATTTT.

The chain employs TRBV6-1 and TRBJ2-5; TRBD2 matches at 13 bases. Germline V lookup: CDR1 MNHNS, CDR2 SASEGT. The CDR3 extends over 14 amino acids. V shed 3 bases, J shed 5 bases, and the junction held 0 bases outside the gene matches. The CDR3 spells CASSETSGGETQYF. The CDR3 coding sequence is TGTGCCAGCAGTGAGACTAGCGGGGGGGAGACCCAGTACTTC.

The chain carries TRBV9 and TRBJ1-1; D gene unclear. This CDR3 comprises 12 residues. Trimming took off 4 bases at V and 6 bases at J, with 10 bases between the two ends. Germline CDR1 reads SGDLS; CDR2 reads YYNGEE. The CDR3 DNA reads TGTGCCAGCAGCCCAGGAGGGTCTGAAGCTTTCTTT. Amino acids: CASSPGGSEAFF. Full variable domain (remainder filled in from reference TRBV9 and TRBJ1-1): DSGVTQTPKHLITATGQRVTLRCSPRSGDLSVYWYQQSLDQGLQFLIQYYNGEERAKGNILERFSAQQFPDLHSELNLSSLELGDSALYFCASSPGGSEAFFGQGTRLTVV.

The chain joins TRBV6-5 to TRBJ2-7, with D unclear. V lost 8 bases and J 1 base, leaving 12 bases between the germline ends. The CDR3 length is 13 residues. Germline V CDR1 and CDR2: MNHEY, SVGAGI. CDR3 amino acids: CASLPAGSYEQYF. The CDR3 DNA follows: TGTGCCAGCCTACCAGCTGGATCCTACGAGCAGTACTTC.

The V and J genes are TRBV2 and TRBJ1-2; 9 bases are a match to TRBD1. This CDR3 has 12 residues. Trimming took 5 bases from V and 8 from J; bases not matched to a gene: 3. Germline assignment: CDR1 SNHLY and CDR2 FYNNEI. The CDR3 spells CASSWTGDGYTF. The CDR3 DNA reads as TGTGCCAGCAGTTGGACAGGGGACGGCTACACCTTC.